The 30 T cell receptor beta chains listed next were all sequenced from one sample in a study of neurological immune-mediated disorders. TCRdb re-called the 5' RACE reads with MiXCR, one entry per CDR3 protein. The sample yields about 41,000 distinct CDR3 sequences, more than 14% seen once. The sample consisted of CD4+ T cells from blood. These receptors all come from a woman in her sixties or seventies with HTLV-1-associated myelopathy (HAM/TSP).

In its sample, this clonotype was seen many times. The genes are TRBV20-1 and TRBJ1-2, with D hard to call. This CDR3 contains 13 residues. The germline V and J ends were trimmed by 2 bases and 2 bases, with 9 bases remaining between them. Germline CDR1 reads DFQATT; CDR2 reads SNEGSKA (reference sequence). The DNA of the CDR3 is TGCAGTGCTAGACGGACGGGGAACTATGGCTACACCTTC. Protein product: CSARRTGNYGYTF.

This clonotype was seen at least ten times. The chain employs TRBV5-6 and TRBJ2-7, with D tentatively TRBD1 (5 bases). V dropped 0 bases and J dropped 7 bases, with 11 bases sitting between them. CDR1 and CDR2 (germline): SGHDT, YYEEEE. The CDR3 loop spans 13 amino acids. The CDR3 region is CASSLGTTREQYF. The CDR3 DNA reads TGTGCCAGCAGCTTGGGGACAACGAGGGAGCAGTACTTC. Together with reference TRBV5-6 and TRBJ2-7, the CDR3 gives the full variable domain: DAGVTQSPTHLIKTRGQQVTLRCSPKSGHDTVSWYQQALGQGPQFIFQYYEEEERQRGNFPDRFSGHQFPNYSSELNVNALLLGDSALYLCASSLGTTREQYFGPGTRLTVT.

This clonotype was seen at least ten times. V is TRBV20-1 and J is TRBJ2-3, with D tentatively TRBD1 or TRBD2 (6 bases each). This CDR3 region has 16 residues. Germline values: CDR1 DFQATT, CDR2 SNEGSKA (reference sequence). Trimming removed 3 bases from V and 6 bases from J, with 22 bases in between. The CDR3 DNA follows: TGCAGTGCTAGCGGGGGCACAGAATACGCGCCGGATACGCAGTATTTT. This gives the protein CSASGGTEYAPDTQYF.

This clonotype was seen at least ten times. V is TRBV5-5 and J is TRBJ2-3; TRBD2 matches at 8 bases. This CDR3 has 14 amino acids. V lost 4 bases, J lost 4 bases, and 5 bases stayed unmatched. Germline assignment: CDR1 SGHKS and CDR2 YYEKEE (reference sequence). The CDR3, as DNA: TGTGCCAGCAGCCCCGGGGGGGCCCCAGATACGCAGTATTTT. Protein: CASSPGGAPDTQYF.

This clonotype occurred many times. The chain couples TRBV7-3 to TRBJ2-5, with 9 bases identical to TRBD2. Per the germline V gene, CDR1 is SGHTA and CDR2 is FQGTGA. This CDR3 is 15 amino acids long. V shed 5 bases, J shed 5 bases, and the junction held 9 bases outside the gene matches. The DNA for the CDR3 is TGTGCCAGCAGCGTGGGTCTAGCGGGGCTCGAGACCCAGTACTTC. As protein: CASSVGLAGLETQYF.

This clonotype was observed many times. The chain employs TRBV6-1 and TRBJ1-2; 10 positions match TRBD1. Germline V gene sequence: CDR1 MNHNS, CDR2 SASEGT. This CDR3 has 17 residues. V was clipped by 2 bases and J by 0 bases; unmatched bases: 6. CDR3 bases: TGTGCCAGCAGTGAACCGGGACAGGGGAGAACTAACTATGGCTACACCTTC. Its translation: CASSEPGQGRTNYGYTF.

This clonotype was counted many times. The rearrangement uses TRBV10-3 and TRBJ2-1; a weak D match, TRBD2 (6 bases). Per germline, CDR1 ENHRY and CDR2 SYGVKD. This CDR3 spans 14 amino acids. V lost 4 bases and J 6 bases, leaving 13 bases between the germline ends. The CDR3 DNA sequence: TGTGCCATCAGTGCCAGGGTGGGGGGCAATGAGCAGTTCTTC. Protein sequence: CAISARVGGNEQFF.

This clonotype was seen many times. This chain uses TRBV5-1 with TRBJ2-1, with D uncertain. The CDR3 has 15 amino acids. Between the trimmed V and J ends, which lost 4 bases and 12 bases, there was a span of 23 bases. Germline V lookup: CDR1 SGHRS, CDR2 YFSETQ. CDR3: CASSLSWVVRTVQFF. DNA of the CDR3: TGCGCCAGCAGCCTATCTTGGGTAGTTCGGACGGTGCAGTTCTTC.

The chain employs TRBV7-8 and TRBJ2-3; a weak D match, TRBD1 (5 bases). The CDR3 runs 18 residues. The V gene's germline CDR1 is SGHVS and CDR2 FQNEAQ. The V gene lost 1 base and the J gene lost 4 bases, with 21 bases spanning the gap. The CDR3 is CASSLGVAWTPRSDTQYF. The CDR3 DNA reads as TGTGCCAGCAGCTTAGGGGTCGCCTGGACACCTAGGTCAGATACGCAGTATTTT.

Many counts were recorded for this clonotype. The chain carries TRBV12-3 or TRBV12-4 and TRBJ2-5, with unresolved D. The CDR3 totals 13 residues. V was pared by 6 bases and J by 4 bases, with 12 bases between. CDR3 in amino acids: CASRVTRGETQYF. CDR3 DNA sequence: TGTGCCAGCAGGGTTACACGCGGAGAGACCCAGTACTTC.

This clonotype came up many times. DNA of the CDR3: TGCAGTGCTAGGGAGGACAAGAACTATGGCTACACCTTC. It translates to CSAREDKNYGYTF. V gene TRBV20-1 combines with J gene TRBJ1-2; TRBD1 might be the D (5 bases). V was trimmed by 3 bases and J by 2 bases, leaving 10 bases between them. CDR1 is DFQATT, CDR2 SNEGSKA, per germline (reference sequence). CDR3 size: 13 residues.

In its sample, this clonotype was seen many times. The chain has TRBV20-1 and TRBJ2-5; 12 bases are shared with TRBD2. Germline CDR1 and CDR2: DFQATT and SNEGSKA (reference sequence). J lost 5 bases, V lost 2 bases, and 9 bases had no gene match. The CDR3 runs 16 residues. CDR3 in amino acids: CSARPQLAGGRETQYF. The CDR3 coding sequence is TGCAGTGCTAGACCGCAACTAGCGGGGGGACGTGAGACCCAGTACTTC.

In this sample, this clonotype turned up many times. The rearrangement uses TRBV12-3 or TRBV12-4 and TRBJ1-1; the D gene is possibly TRBD1 (6 bases). This CDR3 spans 13 amino acids. Trimming pared 6 bases from V and 1 base from J, leaving 9 bases between. Written as DNA, the CDR3 is TGTGCCAGCAGAACAGGGCAGAACACTGAAGCTTTCTTT. Its translation is CASRTGQNTEAFF.

This clonotype occurred many times. The CDR3 nucleotides are TGTGCCATCACACCTACGGGACTTCAAAACTATGGCTACACCTTC. This codes for CAITPTGLQNYGYTF. The chain couples TRBV10-3 to TRBJ1-2, with D perhaps TRBD1 (5 bases). Germline CDR1 reads ENHRY; CDR2 reads SYGVKD. The V gene lost 7 bases and the J gene lost 2 bases, with 17 bases spanning the gap. The CDR3 consists of 15 residues.

This clonotype was detected many times. The gene calls are TRBV12-3 or TRBV12-4 and TRBJ2-2; TRBD2 matches at 8 bases. Unmatched junction bases numbered 8, after V lost 3 bases and J lost 5 bases. The CDR3 extends over 16 amino acids. The CDR3 loop reads CASSFVPGGPTGELFF. CDR3 nucleotides: TGTGCCAGCAGTTTTGTGCCGGGGGGGCCGACCGGGGAGCTGTTTTTT.

This clonotype was seen repeatedly, ten times or more. The chain recombines TRBV5-1 with TRBJ2-1, with D perhaps TRBD1 (6 bases). This CDR3 region has 14 residues. Trimming left V 0 bases short and J 9 bases short, with 13 bases between. Germline loops: CDR1 SGHRS, CDR2 YFSETQ. CDR3 in DNA: TGCGCCAGCAGCTTGGCCGGACAGTCTATTGAGCAGTTCTTC. It translates to CASSLAGQSIEQFF.

This clonotype was counted only a few times. V gene TRBV7-9 combines with J gene TRBJ2-7; a possible D gene is TRBD1 (6 bases). CDR1 is SEHNR, CDR2 FQNEAQ, per germline (reference sequence). With 0 bases removed from V and 4 bases from J, the gap between germline ends came to 16 bases. The CDR3 has 16 residues. The CDR3 spells CASSLASTGSKYEQYF. The CDR3 DNA reads as TGTGCCAGCAGCTTAGCTAGTACAGGGTCGAAATACGAGCAGTACTTC. The entire variable domain, with the rest obtained from reference TRBV7-9 and TRBJ2-7, is as follows: DTGVSQNPRHKITKRGQNVTFRCDPISEHNRLYWYRQTLGQGPEFLTYFQNEAQLEKSRLLSDRFSAERPKGSFSTLEIQRTEQGDSAMYLCASSLASTGSKYEQYFGPGTRLTVT.

This clonotype was seen ten or more times. The chain has TRBV20-1 and TRBJ2-3, with 12 bases fitting TRBD2. The length of the CDR3 is 16 residues. CDR1 and CDR2 from the germline V gene are DFQATT and SNEGSKA (reference sequence). With V trimmed by 3 bases and J by 2 bases, 6 bases remained unmatched. The CDR3 nucleotides are TGCAGTGCTAGTCTTGGACTAGCGGGGTTCACAGATACGCAGTATTTT. Amino acids: CSASLGLAGFTDTQYF.

This clonotype appeared many times. This chain uses TRBV20-1 with TRBJ2-4; D might be TRBD1 (8 bases). The germline V gene has CDR1 DFQATT and CDR2 SNEGSKA (reference sequence). V lost 3 bases and J lost 0, with 21 bases in between. The CDR3 covers 18 residues. The CDR3 DNA reads TGCAGTGCTAGGCCCCAGGGGGCGGGGGACCTAGCCAAAAACATTCAGTACTTC. Translating it yields CSARPQGAGDLAKNIQYF.

This clonotype has at least ten counts. The chain carries TRBV20-1 and TRBJ1-5, with D possibly TRBD1 on 5 matching bases. The CDR3 loop spans 14 amino acids. Trimming stripped 6 bases from V and 6 bases from J, with 18 bases between. Looked up from germline, CDR1 is DFQATT and CDR2 is SNEGSKA (reference sequence). CDR3 DNA: TGCAGTGCCAACACTCAGGGATTCCCTCAGCCCCAGCATTTT. Translated, it gives CSANTQGFPQPQHF.

This clonotype was recorded at least ten times. J is TRBJ1-4 and V is TRBV3-1; TRBD1 matches 7 bases. With 3 bases clipped from V and 5 bases from J, the junction kept 9 bases outside the gene matches. Germline lookup yields CDR1 LGHDT and CDR2 YNNKEL (reference sequence). This CDR3 has 16 residues. This chain's CDR3 is CASSHSQQGRNEKLFF. The CDR3 DNA sequence: TGTGCCAGCAGCCATAGCCAACAGGGGCGCAATGAAAAACTGTTTTTT. The variable domain in full, completed from reference TRBV3-1 and TRBJ1-4, reads DTAVSQTPKYLVTQMGNDKSIKCEQNLGHDTMYWYKQDSKKFLKIMFSYNNKELIINETVPNRFSPKSPDKAHLNLHINSLELGDSAVYFCASSHSQQGRNEKLFFGSGTQLSVL.

The chain recombines TRBV28 with TRBJ1-2; tentative D call: TRBD1 (5 bases). The length of the CDR3 is 13 residues. Germline CDR1 reads MDHEN; CDR2 reads SYDVKM. V lost 5 bases and J lost 3, with 10 bases in between. The CDR3 here is CASSPGTHYGYTF. CDR3 in DNA: TGTGCCAGCAGTCCCGGGACTCACTATGGCTACACCTTC.

There are many counts of this clonotype. The CDR3 sequence: CASSLAGQGHDEKLFF. The CDR3 region has the DNA TGCGCCAGCAGCTTGGCGGGACAGGGGCATGATGAAAAACTGTTTTTT. The rearrangement links TRBV5-1 to TRBJ1-4; TRBD1 matches 10 bases. The V gene end was trimmed by 0 bases and the J gene end by 6 bases; junction bases not matched to a gene: 5. Germline V gene data show CDR1 as SGHRS and CDR2 as YFSETQ. The CDR3 loop spans 16 amino acids.

As regards this clonotype: At one of its ends the junction is not consistent with the germline gene, which may arise from a read error. The chain uses TRBV11-2 and TRBJ2-7, with D unclear. The CDR3 spans 14 residues. CDR1 and CDR2 (germline): SGHAT, FQNNGV. CDR3 amino acids: CANSLSSGGDEQYF. The CDR3, as DNA: TGTGCCAACAGCTTAAGTTCAGGTGGGGACGAGCAGTACTTC.

This clonotype has ten or more counts. The chain uses TRBV12-3 or TRBV12-4 and TRBJ2-7; perhaps TRBD1 as D (6 bases). The ends were cut back, 5 bases at V and 7 bases at J, with 18 bases in the middle. The CDR3 is made up of 14 amino acids. CDR3 in amino acids: CASSPKGVGEEQYF. In DNA, the CDR3 is TGTGCCAGCAGTCCTAAGGGGGTAGGCGAGGAGCAGTACTTC.

This clonotype has at least ten counts. V is TRBV20-1 and J is TRBJ2-3; D possibly corresponds to TRBD2 (6 bases). CDR1 and CDR2 (germline): DFQATT, SNEGSKA (reference sequence). CDR3 size: 12 residues. V lost 8 bases and J 2 bases, leaving 11 bases between the germline ends. The DNA for the CDR3 is TGCAGTACCCGCGGGGCCACAGATACGCAGTATTTT. Protein sequence: CSTRGATDTQYF.

This clonotype showed up many times. The chain recombines TRBV10-1 with TRBJ2-1, with 9 bases lining up with TRBD2. V trimming: 4 bases; J trimming: 5 bases; junction bases outside the gene matches: 3. Germline V lookup: CDR1 WNHNN, CDR2 SYGVQD (reference sequence). CDR3 length equals 14 residues. The CDR3: CASSALAGDNEQFF. For the CDR3, the DNA is TGCGCCAGCAGTGCGTTAGCGGGGGACAATGAGCAGTTCTTC.

This clonotype was counted many times. This chain connects TRBV4-1 to TRBJ2-4; D call uncertain. The germline CDR1 and CDR2 sequences are MGHRA and YSYEKL. There are 16 residues in the CDR3. V was clipped by 1 base and J by 6 bases, with 16 bases between them. CDR3 region: CASSQVFWVPGNIQYF. The CDR3 DNA follows: TGCGCCAGCAGCCAAGTCTTCTGGGTACCAGGAAACATTCAGTACTTC.

This chain joins TRBV30 and TRBJ2-3; 8 bases are a match to TRBD1. Trimming removed 3 bases from V and 2 bases from J; junction bases left unmatched: 7. Germline assignment: CDR1 GTSNPN and CDR2 SVGIG (reference sequence). This CDR3 comprises 15 residues. For the CDR3, the DNA is TGTGCCTGGAGACCCGGGACAGGCATCACAGATACGCAGTATTTT. Translation: CAWRPGTGITDTQYF.

Many counts were recorded for this clonotype. This chain uses TRBV3-1 with TRBJ1-1; 10 nucleotides match TRBD1. V was pared by 3 bases and J by 5 bases, with 6 bases of the junction left unmatched. Germline-derived CDR1 and CDR2 are LGHDT and YNNKEL (reference sequence). The CDR3 runs to 15 residues. Written as DNA, the CDR3 is TGTGCCAGCAGCCAGGAGGGACAGGGGAGAACTGAAGCTTTCTTT. It encodes CASSQEGQGRTEAFF.